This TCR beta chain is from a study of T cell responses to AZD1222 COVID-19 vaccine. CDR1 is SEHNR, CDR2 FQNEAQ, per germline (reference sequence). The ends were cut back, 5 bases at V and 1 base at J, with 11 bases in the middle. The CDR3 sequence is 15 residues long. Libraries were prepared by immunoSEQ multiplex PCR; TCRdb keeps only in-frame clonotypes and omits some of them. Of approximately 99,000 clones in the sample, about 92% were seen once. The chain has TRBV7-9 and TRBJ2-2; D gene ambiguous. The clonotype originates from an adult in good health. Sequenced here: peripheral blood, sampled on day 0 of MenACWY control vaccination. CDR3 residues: CASSRPAENTGELFF. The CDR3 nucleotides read TGTGCCAGCAGCCGTCCAGCCGAGAACACCGGGGAGCTGTTTTTT.